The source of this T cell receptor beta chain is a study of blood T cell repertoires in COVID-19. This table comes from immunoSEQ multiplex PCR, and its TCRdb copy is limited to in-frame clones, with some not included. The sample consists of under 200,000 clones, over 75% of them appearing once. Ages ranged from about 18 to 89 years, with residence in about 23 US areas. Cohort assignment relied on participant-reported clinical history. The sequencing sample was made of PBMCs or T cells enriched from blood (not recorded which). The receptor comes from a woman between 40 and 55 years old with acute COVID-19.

Here the CDR3 reads CASSLRGGKGLLRSTEAFF. As DNA, the CDR3 is TGCGCCAGCAGCTTGAGAGGAGGCAAAGGGCTACTCAGGAGTACTGAAGCTTTCTTT. V usage is TRBV5-1 and J usage is TRBJ1-1, with D hard to call. Germline lookup yields CDR1 SGHRS and CDR2 YFSETQ. This CDR3 is built from 19 residues. Trimming took off 1 base at V and 5 bases at J, with 27 bases between the two ends.